This TCR beta chain came from a study of blood T cell repertoires in COVID-19. Sequencing was performed with immunoSEQ multiplex PCR; in TCRdb, only in-frame clones are kept and a portion is missing. Seen here are more than 200,000 clones, roughly 86% observed once, and the top ten hold about 0.64%. Germline V gives CDR1 KGHSH, CDR2 LQKENI. Between the trimmed V and J ends, which lost 2 bases and 0 bases, there was a span of 11 bases. The CDR3 loop spans 17 amino acids. The genes are TRBV18 and TRBJ1-6; no clear D gene. This clonotype was sampled from a human donor in a cohort sampled during active COVID-19. Sequencing was performed on peripheral blood. DNA for the CDR3: TGTGCCAGCTCACCAAACTCTCGCGGCTCCTATAATTCACCCCTCCACTTT. Protein sequence: CASSPNSRGSYNSPLHF. Drawing the rest from reference TRBV18 and TRBJ1-6, the complete variable domain is NAGVMQNPRHLVRRRGQEARLRCSPMKGHSHVYWYRQLPEEGLKFMVYLQKENIIDESGMPKERFSAEFPKEGPSILRIQQVVRGDSAAYFCASSPNSRGSYNSPLHFGNGTRLTVT.